This T cell receptor (beta chain) derives from a study of T cells in Graves' hyperthyroidism and ophthalmopathy. Study results and caveats: In the analysis, a 13 V-J model separated ophthalmopathy from stable hyperthyroidism.

This CDR3 has 16 residues. Trimming shortened V by 4 bases and J by 2 bases, and 17 bases separated the two germline ends. From germline, CDR1 is SEHNR and CDR2 FQNEAQ (reference sequence). From RNA transcripts, TCR beta CDR3 regions were amplified. Initially, a first-round RT-PCR of the TCR CDR3 employed the HTBI primer set. TCRdb called the multiplex PCR reads again in MiXCR, with one record for every CDR3 protein. This table has about 840,000 distinct CDR3 sequences, 35% to 40% appearing once. As for this clonotype: Antigen specificity is unknown.

An absence of ophthalmopathy progression within 18 months meant stable Graves' hyperthyroidism. The chain has TRBV7-9 and TRBJ1-1; tentative D call: TRBD1 (6 bases). The sample taken for sequencing was blood. The source is a man between 18 and 35 years old with Graves' hyperthyroidism. In DNA form, the CDR3 reads TGTGCCAGCAGCTCACAGGGTCGGAGGGTAAACACTGAAGCTTTCTTT. Encoded protein: CASSSQGRRVNTEAFF.